This T cell receptor (beta chain) came from a study of early T cells in non-severe SARS-CoV-2 infection. In TCRdb, the 5' RACE reads were re-called with MiXCR into one record per CDR3 protein. The sample lists about 59,000 distinct CDR3 sequences, less than 15% occurring once. A few counts support this clonotype. This receptor was identified in an adult who was a healthcare worker with PCR-confirmed SARS-CoV-2 infection or an uninfected control (not recorded which). This sample comprised whole blood, obtained at baseline.

CDR3 sequence: CASSQGGQGGPYGYTF. CDR3 coding DNA: TGCGCCAGCAGCCAAGGGGGACAGGGGGGACCCTATGGCTACACCTTC. The chain combines TRBV4-1 with TRBJ1-2; 11 nucleotides align to TRBD1. The CDR3 totals 16 residues. Germline trimming cut 1 base from V and 4 bases from J; bases unmatched to any gene: 5. Per germline, CDR1 MGHRA and CDR2 YSYEKL.